This T cell receptor (beta chain) comes out of a study of blood T cell repertoires in COVID-19. Study-wide background: The samples span acute and convalescent COVID-19 from the United States, Italy and Spain. From T cells, B-cell-depleted T cells, or PBMCs came the material, which was cDNA or gDNA.

The CDR3 sequence is 16 residues long. V lost 4 bases, J lost 0 bases, and 9 bases stayed unmatched. The germline V gene has CDR1 SGDLS and CDR2 YYNGEE. TCRdb's copy holds only in-frame clones and misses some; the assay was immunoSEQ multiplex PCR. The data contain roughly 200,000 clones, approximately 85% of them singletons. This TCR derives from a woman aged 55-69 years with acute or convalescent COVID-19. The sequenced sample consisted of peripheral blood. The genes are TRBV9 and TRBJ2-5, with 7 nucleotides matching TRBD1. The CDR3 region is CASSPRQGRNQETQYF. DNA for the CDR3: TGTGCCAGCAGCCCCCGACAGGGAAGAAACCAAGAGACCCAGTACTTC.